The count of the clone carrying this T cell receptor (beta chain) is one. The data derive from a study of blood T cell repertoires in COVID-19. Study overall: The origin of the acute and convalescent COVID-19 samples was the United States, Italy and Spain. T cells, B-cell-depleted T cells, or PBMCs supplied cDNA or gDNA.

Per the original data handling: Nucleated cell counts were estimated from reference gene primer amplification. Only in-frame clones appear in the TCRdb table, and some are missing; sequencing was by immunoSEQ multiplex PCR. Clone size and the V and J calls come from that table; the DNA yielded D and trimming. The table includes just over 95,000 clones, about 80% detected once. In germline, CDR1 is SGHTA, CDR2 FQGNSA. Trimming cost V 5 bases and J 7 bases; bases outside gene matches: 13. The CDR3 sequence is 15 residues long. The chain combines TRBV7-2 with TRBJ1-1, with TRBD1 identical over 7 bases. The sequence was obtained from a man in his 60s with acute or convalescent COVID-19. Material for sequencing was peripheral blood. CDR3 protein: CASSAQGTVNVEAFF. The CDR3 DNA is TGTGCCAGCAGCGCCCAAGGGACAGTCAACGTTGAAGCTTTCTTT.